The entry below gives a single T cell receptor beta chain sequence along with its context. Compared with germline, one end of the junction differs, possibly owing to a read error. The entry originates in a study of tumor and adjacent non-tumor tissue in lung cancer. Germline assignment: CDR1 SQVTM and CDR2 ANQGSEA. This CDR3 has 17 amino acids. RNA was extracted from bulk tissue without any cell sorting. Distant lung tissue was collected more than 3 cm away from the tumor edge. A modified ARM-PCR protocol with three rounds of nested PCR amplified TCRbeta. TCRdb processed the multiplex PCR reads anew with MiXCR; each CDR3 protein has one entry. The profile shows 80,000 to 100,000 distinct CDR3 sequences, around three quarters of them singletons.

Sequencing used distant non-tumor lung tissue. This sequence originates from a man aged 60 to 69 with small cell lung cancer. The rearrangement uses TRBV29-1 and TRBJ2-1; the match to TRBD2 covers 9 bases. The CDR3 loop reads CSVEDQNLAGRFYDQFF. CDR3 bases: TGCAGCGTTGAAGATCAAAATCTAGCGGGACGATTCTATGATCAGTTCTTC.